This passage covers 22 T cell receptor beta chains from one sample sequenced in a study of blood T cell repertoires in COVID-19. Libraries were prepared by immunoSEQ multiplex PCR; TCRdb keeps only in-frame clonotypes and omits some of them. The sample has approximately 350,000 clones, roughly 90% seen once. The material sequenced was peripheral blood. The receptors originated from a young woman with COVID-19, enrolled during active disease.

The CDR3 loop is CASSEVVTDTQYF. DNA for the CDR3: TGTGCCAGCAGTGAAGTAGTCACAGATACGCAGTATTTT. The rearrangement joins TRBV2 to TRBJ2-3; the D is unclear. Trimming cost V 1 base and J 2 bases, with 4 bases left between them. Per germline, CDR1 SNHLY and CDR2 FYNNEI. The CDR3 has 13 residues.

The rearrangement joins TRBV7-2 to TRBJ1-1, with TRBD1 as a possible D gene (6 bases). The ends were cut back, 4 bases at V and 4 bases at J, with 13 bases in the middle. In germline, CDR1 is SGHTA, CDR2 FQGNSA. The CDR3 runs to 14 residues. This CDR3 is CASSSQGLGTEAFF. CDR3 nucleotide sequence: TGTGCCAGCAGCTCACAGGGTTTGGGCACTGAAGCTTTCTTT.

The genes are TRBV10-3 and TRBJ2-1, with TRBD2 identical over 11 bases. Germline V gene data show CDR1 as ENHRY and CDR2 as SYGVKD. Trimming removed 6 bases from V and 8 bases from J; junction bases left unmatched: 6. The CDR3 length is 14 residues. The CDR3 region is CAIRTSGNLYEQFF. CDR3 bases: TGTGCCATCAGGACTAGCGGGAATCTTTATGAGCAGTTCTTC.

This clone has a single count. The gene calls are TRBV5-6 and TRBJ2-7; a weak D match, TRBD1 (5 bases). CDR3 size: 14 residues. Germline V gene lookup returns CDR1 SGHDT and CDR2 YYEEEE. V was clipped by 2 bases and J by 0 bases, with 9 bases between them. The CDR3 reads CASSFQGGSYEQYF. For the CDR3, the DNA is TGTGCCAGCAGCTTCCAGGGCGGCTCCTACGAGCAGTACTTC.

This clone occurred once. The chain has TRBV7-6 and TRBJ1-1; 7 nucleotides agree with TRBD1. The CDR3 length is 14 residues. Germline V lookup: CDR1 SGHVS, CDR2 FNYEAQ. V shed 7 bases, J shed 1 base, and the junction held 6 bases outside the gene matches. The CDR3 region has the DNA TGTGCCAGCACTTTAGGGGGCTCGAACACTGAAGCTTTCTTT. It is translated as CASTLGGSNTEAFF.

This clone is a singleton in its sample. The rearrangement uses TRBV7-2 and TRBJ2-3; 13 positions match TRBD2. This CDR3 has 17 residues. J gave up 4 bases and V 5 bases, and 9 bases lay outside the gene matches. Germline V CDR1 and CDR2: SGHTA, FQGNSA. The CDR3 nucleotides are TGTGCCAGCAGCCGCAGCACTAGCGGGGGGGGCGCAGATACGCAGTATTTT. It specifies CASSRSTSGGGADTQYF.

This clone appeared a single time. The chain employs TRBV28 and TRBJ2-3; no definite D call. CDR3 length: 14 amino acids. The V end lost 6 bases, the J end lost 0 bases, and 10 bases lay between the germline ends. Germline V lookup: CDR1 MDHEN, CDR2 SYDVKM. The CDR3 sequence: CASSWQVSTDTQYF. CDR3 in DNA: TGTGCCAGCAGCTGGCAGGTGAGCACAGATACGCAGTATTTT.

V and J are TRBV11-3 and TRBJ2-3; tentatively, D is TRBD1 (6 bases). The CDR3 length is 15 residues. Trimming removed 3 bases at V and 5 bases at J, with 15 bases between. Germline loops: CDR1 SGHNT, CDR2 YENEEA. DNA for the CDR3: TGTGCCAGCAGCTTCAGAGGGGGAAGGATAGATACGCAGTATTTT. Residues: CASSFRGGRIDTQYF.

V is TRBV28 and J is TRBJ2-5, with 8 bases aligning to TRBD2. The germline CDR1 and CDR2 sequences are MDHEN and SYDVKM. The J segment lost 5 bases and the V segment lost 5 bases, leaving 7 bases of the junction unmatched. The CDR3 has 14 residues. The CDR3: CASSPRGGRETQYF. CDR3 nucleotide sequence: TGTGCCAGCAGTCCCCGGGGGGGCCGCGAGACCCAGTACTTC.

This clone has only a few counts. V and J are TRBV7-9 and TRBJ1-1; TRBD1 agrees at 9 bases. CDR3 length equals 15 residues. The V gene's germline CDR1 is SEHNR and CDR2 FQNEAQ (reference sequence). Unmatched junction bases numbered 3, after V lost 4 bases and J lost 0 bases. CDR3 nucleotides: TGTGCCAGCAGCTCCGACAGGGGGATGAACACTGAAGCTTTCTTT. This codes for CASSSDRGMNTEAFF.

The chain is built from TRBV4-2 and TRBJ1-4; the D is unclear. Germline V gene lookup returns CDR1 LGHNA and CDR2 YNFKEQ. The CDR3 has 18 residues. Trimming removed 0 bases at V and 8 bases at J, with 22 bases between. The CDR3 bases are TGTGCCAGCAGCCAAGATGCGAACGTCCCCTTAGTACGGGAAAAACTGTTTTTT. It translates to CASSQDANVPLVREKLFF.

The V call is TRBV6-5, the J call TRBJ1-2, with 9 bases aligning to TRBD1. J gave up 4 bases and V 6 bases, and 3 bases lay outside the gene matches. This CDR3 spans 13 amino acids. CDR1 MNHEY and CDR2 SVGAGI come from the germline V gene. The CDR3: CASSVTGGYGYTF. For the CDR3, the DNA is TGTGCCAGCAGCGTGACAGGGGGCTATGGCTACACCTTC.

The chain recombines TRBV7-9 with TRBJ1-2; D is perhaps TRBD1 (5 bases). V was cut by 1 base and J by 1 base, with 10 bases left in between. CDR3 length: 15 residues. Germline CDR1 SEHNR, CDR2 FQNEAQ (reference sequence). CDR3 sequence reads: CASSLGGEINYGYTF. CDR3 bases: TGTGCCAGCAGCTTAGGGGGCGAGATTAACTATGGCTACACCTTC.

The chain is built from TRBV14 and TRBJ1-2, with D possibly matching TRBD1 (6 bases). Per germline, CDR1 SGHDN and CDR2 FVKESK. V lost 4 bases to trimming and J lost 0 bases, with 15 bases between them. The CDR3 is 16 residues long. CDR3 region: CASSPTQGSANYGYTF. CDR3 coding DNA: TGTGCCAGCAGCCCTACACAGGGCAGTGCTAACTATGGCTACACCTTC.

The rearrangement links TRBV28 to TRBJ2-1, with a weak D call TRBD1 (5 bases). V lost 3 bases and J 3 bases, leaving 12 bases between the germline ends. Germline V lookup: CDR1 MDHEN, CDR2 SYDVKM. This CDR3 has 15 residues. The CDR3 loop reads CASSFILDSYNEQFF. The CDR3 coding sequence is TGTGCCAGCAGTTTTATTTTAGACAGCTACAATGAGCAGTTCTTC.

The rearrangement links TRBV11-3 to TRBJ2-1, with D possibly being TRBD2 (7 bases). The germline V and J ends were trimmed by 5 bases and 10 bases, with 21 bases remaining between them. CDR3 length equals 15 residues. Germline V gives CDR1 SGHNT, CDR2 YENEEA. In DNA, the CDR3 is TGTGCCAGCAGCGCCCTTGGCGGGGGCTTCCGGGAGCAGTTCTTC. Amino acid sequence: CASSALGGGFREQFF.

The rearrangement links TRBV27 to TRBJ2-1, with D uncertain. CDR3 size: 14 residues. The germline V and J ends were trimmed by 6 bases and 3 bases, with 12 bases remaining between them. Germline values: CDR1 MNHEY, CDR2 SMNVEV (reference sequence). In DNA, the CDR3 is TGTGCCAGCAGGCCCGGTTTCGTCTACAATGAGCAGTTCTTC. Translating it yields CASRPGFVYNEQFF.

CDR3 sequence: CATSVDRGLADTQYF. In nucleotides, the CDR3 is TGTGCCACCAGTGTGGACAGGGGACTCGCAGATACGCAGTATTTT. The chain couples TRBV24-1 to TRBJ2-3; 9 bases agree with TRBD1. This CDR3 is 15 amino acids long. Germline CDR1 reads KGHDR; CDR2 reads SFDVKD. With V trimmed by 5 bases and J by 4 bases, 6 bases remained unmatched.

The rearrangement joins TRBV2 to TRBJ2-1; D unresolved. Trimming removed 8 bases from V and 5 bases from J, with 19 bases in between. The CDR3 covers 15 residues. Germline loops: CDR1 SNHLY, CDR2 FYNNEI. The CDR3 sequence: CASHEIEYRDNEQFF. CDR3 coding DNA: TGTGCCAGCCACGAAATTGAATACCGGGACAATGAGCAGTTCTTC.

This chain links TRBV5-8 with TRBJ2-4; D is perhaps TRBD2 (5 bases). Trimming took off 1 base at V and 0 bases at J, with 14 bases between the two ends. The CDR3 spans 17 residues. Germline CDR1 SGHTS, CDR2 YDEGEE. The CDR3 loop reads CASSLFRSALAKNIQYF. The DNA for the CDR3 is TGTGCCAGCAGCTTGTTCCGTAGCGCATTAGCCAAAAACATTCAGTACTTC.

This chain uses TRBV25-1 with TRBJ1-2; TRBD1 agrees at 7 bases. V lost 8 bases to trimming and J lost 1 base; unmatched junction nucleotides: 4. Germline V gene data show CDR1 as MGHDK and CDR2 as SYGVNS. The CDR3 extends over 13 amino acids. CDR3 loop: CASAQGLNYGYTF. The CDR3 DNA reads TGTGCCAGCGCACAGGGGCTTAACTATGGCTACACCTTC.

The sample holds one count of this clone. The gene calls are TRBV24-1 and TRBJ2-2, with D possibly matching TRBD2 (5 bases). CDR3 length equals 15 residues. Germline V lookup: CDR1 KGHDR, CDR2 SFDVKD. Trimming pared 3 bases from V and 7 bases from J, leaving 14 bases between. The CDR3 protein is CATSDTRGFDGELFF. As DNA, the CDR3 is TGTGCCACCAGTGATACTCGGGGATTCGACGGGGAGCTGTTTTTT.